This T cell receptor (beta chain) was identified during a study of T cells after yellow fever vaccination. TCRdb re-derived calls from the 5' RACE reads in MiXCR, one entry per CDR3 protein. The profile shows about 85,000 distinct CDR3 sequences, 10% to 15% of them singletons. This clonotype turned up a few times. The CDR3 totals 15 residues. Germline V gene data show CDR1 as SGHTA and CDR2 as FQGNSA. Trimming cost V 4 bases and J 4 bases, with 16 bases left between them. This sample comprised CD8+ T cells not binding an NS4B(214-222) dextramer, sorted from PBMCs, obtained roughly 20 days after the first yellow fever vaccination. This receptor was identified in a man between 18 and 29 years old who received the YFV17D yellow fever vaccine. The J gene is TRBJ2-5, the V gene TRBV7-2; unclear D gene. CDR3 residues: CASSWGTGWGETQYF. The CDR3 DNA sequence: TGTGCCAGCAGCTGGGGTACCGGGTGGGGAGAGACCCAGTACTTC.